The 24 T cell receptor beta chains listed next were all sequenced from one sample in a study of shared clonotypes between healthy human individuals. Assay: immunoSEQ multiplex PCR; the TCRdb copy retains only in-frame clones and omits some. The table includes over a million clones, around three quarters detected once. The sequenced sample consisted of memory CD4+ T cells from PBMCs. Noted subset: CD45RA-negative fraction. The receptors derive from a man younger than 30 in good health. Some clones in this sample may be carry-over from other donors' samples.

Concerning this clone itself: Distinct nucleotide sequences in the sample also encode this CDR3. The CDR3 reads CASSQTGFTDTQYF. CDR3 nucleotides: TGCGCCAGCAGCCAGACAGGGTTCACAGATACGCAGTATTTT. The J gene is TRBJ2-3, the V gene TRBV4-1, with 7 nucleotides matching TRBD1. CDR1 and CDR2 from the germline V gene are MGHRA and YSYEKL. V lost 3 bases, J lost 2 bases, and 2 bases stayed unmatched. This CDR3 is 14 amino acids long.

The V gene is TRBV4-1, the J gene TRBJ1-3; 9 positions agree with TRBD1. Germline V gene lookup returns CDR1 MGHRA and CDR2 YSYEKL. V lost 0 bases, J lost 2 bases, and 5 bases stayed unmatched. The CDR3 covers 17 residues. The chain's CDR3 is CASSQERTGVAGNTIYF. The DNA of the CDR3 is TGCGCCAGCAGCCAAGAACGGACAGGGGTCGCTGGAAACACCATATATTTT.

The CDR3 sequence is CASSSVPGQGGYTF. In nucleotides, the CDR3 is TGTGCCAGCAGTTCCGTACCGGGACAGGGGGGCTACACCTTC. This sequence joins TRBV28 and TRBJ1-2; 10 bases are a match to TRBD1. The CDR3 sequence is 14 residues long. CDR1 and CDR2 (germline): MDHEN, SYDVKM. Germline trimming cut 4 bases from V and 8 bases from J; bases unmatched to any gene: 7.

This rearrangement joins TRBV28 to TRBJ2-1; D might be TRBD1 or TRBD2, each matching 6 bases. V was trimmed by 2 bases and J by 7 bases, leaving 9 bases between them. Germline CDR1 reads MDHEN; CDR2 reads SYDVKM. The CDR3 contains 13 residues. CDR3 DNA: TGTGCCAGCAGTTTAGGAGGGGGGAATGAGCAGTTCTTC. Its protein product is CASSLGGGNEQFF.

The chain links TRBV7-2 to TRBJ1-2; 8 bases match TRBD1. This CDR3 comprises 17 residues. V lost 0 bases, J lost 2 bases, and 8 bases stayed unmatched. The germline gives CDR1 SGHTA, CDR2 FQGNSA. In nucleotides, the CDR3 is TGTGCCAGCAGCTTAGCCAACCGACAGGGGAGCAACTATGGCTACACCTTC. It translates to CASSLANRQGSNYGYTF.

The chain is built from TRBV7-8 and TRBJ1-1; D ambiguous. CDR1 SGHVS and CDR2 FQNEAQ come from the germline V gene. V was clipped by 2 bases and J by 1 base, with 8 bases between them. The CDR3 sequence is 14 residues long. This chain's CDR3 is CASSLREGNTEAFF. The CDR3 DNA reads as TGTGCCAGCAGCTTACGGGAGGGGAACACTGAAGCTTTCTTT.

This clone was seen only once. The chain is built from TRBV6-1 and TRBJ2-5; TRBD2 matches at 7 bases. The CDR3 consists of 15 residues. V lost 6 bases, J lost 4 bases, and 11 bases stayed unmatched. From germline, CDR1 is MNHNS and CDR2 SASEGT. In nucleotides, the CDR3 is TGTGCCAGCAGGAACCCTCGGGGGGTGACAGAGACCCAGTACTTC. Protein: CASRNPRGVTETQYF.

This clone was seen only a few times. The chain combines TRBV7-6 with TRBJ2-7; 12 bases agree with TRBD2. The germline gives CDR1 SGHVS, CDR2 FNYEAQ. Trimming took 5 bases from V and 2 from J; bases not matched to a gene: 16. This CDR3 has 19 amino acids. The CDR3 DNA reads TGTGCCAGCAGCCCATCCGGGACTAGCGGGTCGGGAGGAACCTACGAGCAGTACTTC. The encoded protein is CASSPSGTSGSGGTYEQYF.

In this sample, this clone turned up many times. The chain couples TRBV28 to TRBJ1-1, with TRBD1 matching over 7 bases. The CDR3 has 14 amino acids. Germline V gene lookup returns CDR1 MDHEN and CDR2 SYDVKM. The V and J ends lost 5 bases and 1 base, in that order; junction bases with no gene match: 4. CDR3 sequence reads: CASSRQGGNTEAFF. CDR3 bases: TGTGCCAGCAGTCGACAGGGTGGGAACACTGAAGCTTTCTTT.

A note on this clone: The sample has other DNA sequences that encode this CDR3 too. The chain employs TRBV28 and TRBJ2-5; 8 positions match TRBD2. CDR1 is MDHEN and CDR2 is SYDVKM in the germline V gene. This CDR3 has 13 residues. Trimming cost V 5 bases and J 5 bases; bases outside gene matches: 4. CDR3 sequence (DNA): TGTGCCAGCAGTCCCCCGGGGGGGGAGACCCAGTACTTC. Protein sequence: CASSPPGGETQYF.

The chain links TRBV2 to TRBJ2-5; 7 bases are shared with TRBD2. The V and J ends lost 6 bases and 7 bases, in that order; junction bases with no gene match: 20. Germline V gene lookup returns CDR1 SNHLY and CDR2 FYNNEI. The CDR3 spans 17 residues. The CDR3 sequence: CASRGRRIPGPGGTQYF. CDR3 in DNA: TGTGCCAGCAGAGGACGGCGAATACCGGGGCCGGGGGGGACCCAGTACTTC.

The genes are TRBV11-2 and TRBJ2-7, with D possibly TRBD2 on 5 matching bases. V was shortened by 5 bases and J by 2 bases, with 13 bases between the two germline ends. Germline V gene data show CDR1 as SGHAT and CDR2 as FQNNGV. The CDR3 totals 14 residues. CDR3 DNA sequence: TGTGCCAGCAGCCAGACTAACTTGGCCTACGAGCAGTACTTC. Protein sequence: CASSQTNLAYEQYF.

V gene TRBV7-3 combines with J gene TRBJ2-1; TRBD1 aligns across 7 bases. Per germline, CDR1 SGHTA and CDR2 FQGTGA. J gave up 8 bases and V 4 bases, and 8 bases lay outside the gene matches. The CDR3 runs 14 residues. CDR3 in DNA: TGTGCCAGCAGCTCGGGACAGTTAGTTCATGAGCAGTTCTTC. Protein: CASSSGQLVHEQFF.

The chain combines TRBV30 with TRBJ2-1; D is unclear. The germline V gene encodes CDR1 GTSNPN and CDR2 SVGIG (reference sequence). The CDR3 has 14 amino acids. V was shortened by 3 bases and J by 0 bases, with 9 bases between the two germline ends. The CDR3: CAWRTPNSYNEQFF. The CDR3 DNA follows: TGTGCCTGGAGGACCCCTAACTCCTACAATGAGCAGTTCTTC.

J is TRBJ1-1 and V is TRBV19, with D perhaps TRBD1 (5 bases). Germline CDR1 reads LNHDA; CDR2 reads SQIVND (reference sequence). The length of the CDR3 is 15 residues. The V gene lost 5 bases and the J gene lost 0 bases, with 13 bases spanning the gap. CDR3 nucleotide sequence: TGTGCCAGTAGTCCGGGACCCGGCATGAACACTGAAGCTTTCTTT. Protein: CASSPGPGMNTEAFF.

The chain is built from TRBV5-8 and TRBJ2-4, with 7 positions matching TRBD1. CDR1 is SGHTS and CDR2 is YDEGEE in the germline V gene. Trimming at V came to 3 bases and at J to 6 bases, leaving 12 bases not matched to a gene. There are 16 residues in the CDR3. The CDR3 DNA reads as TGTGCCAGCAGCTCGGGACAGCCCACATTGGGAAACATTCAGTACTTC. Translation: CASSSGQPTLGNIQYF.

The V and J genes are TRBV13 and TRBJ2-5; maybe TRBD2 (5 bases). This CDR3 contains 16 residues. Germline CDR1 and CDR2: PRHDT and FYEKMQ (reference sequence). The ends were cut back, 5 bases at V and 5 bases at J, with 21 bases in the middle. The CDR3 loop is CASSPRVARGMETQYF. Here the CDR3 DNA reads TGTGCCAGCAGCCCCCGGGTGGCTCGGGGAATGGAGACCCAGTACTTC.

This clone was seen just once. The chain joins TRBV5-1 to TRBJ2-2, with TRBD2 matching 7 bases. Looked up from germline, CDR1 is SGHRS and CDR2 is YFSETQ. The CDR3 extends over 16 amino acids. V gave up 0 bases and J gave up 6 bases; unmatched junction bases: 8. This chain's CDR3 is CASSLGLLAEAGELFF. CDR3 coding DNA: TGCGCCAGCAGCTTGGGGTTGCTAGCGGAAGCCGGGGAGCTGTTTTTT.

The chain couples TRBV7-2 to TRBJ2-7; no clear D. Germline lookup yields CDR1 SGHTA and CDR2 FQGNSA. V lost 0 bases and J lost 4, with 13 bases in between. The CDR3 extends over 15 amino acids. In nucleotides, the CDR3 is TGTGCCAGCAGCTTAGCTGTCGGAAGGCGGTACGAGCAGTACTTC. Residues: CASSLAVGRRYEQYF.

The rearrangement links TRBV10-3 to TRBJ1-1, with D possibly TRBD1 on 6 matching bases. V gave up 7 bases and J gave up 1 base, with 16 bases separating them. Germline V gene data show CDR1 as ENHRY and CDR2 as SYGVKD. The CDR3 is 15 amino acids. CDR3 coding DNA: TGTGCCATCAATCCGACAGGAAGGGCGAACACTGAAGCTTTCTTT. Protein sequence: CAINPTGRANTEAFF.

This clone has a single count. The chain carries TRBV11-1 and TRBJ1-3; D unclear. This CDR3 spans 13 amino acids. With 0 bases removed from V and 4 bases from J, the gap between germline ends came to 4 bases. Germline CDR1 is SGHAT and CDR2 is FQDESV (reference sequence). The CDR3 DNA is TGTGCCAGCAGCTTAGCTGGAGGAAACACCATATATTTT. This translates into CASSLAGGNTIYF.

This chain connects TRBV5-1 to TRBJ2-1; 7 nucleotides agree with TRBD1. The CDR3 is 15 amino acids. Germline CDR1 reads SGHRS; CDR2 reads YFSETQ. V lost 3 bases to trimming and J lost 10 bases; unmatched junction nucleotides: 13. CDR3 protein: CASSSTPGQFNEQFF. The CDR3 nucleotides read TGCGCCAGCAGCTCCACCCCGGGACAGTTCAACGAGCAGTTCTTC. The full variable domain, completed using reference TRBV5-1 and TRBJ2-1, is KAGVTQTPRYLIKTRGQQVTLSCSPISGHRSVSWYQQTPGQGLQFLFEYFSETQRNKGNFPGRFSGRQFSNSRSEMNVSTLELGDSALYLCASSSTPGQFNEQFFGPGTRLTVL.

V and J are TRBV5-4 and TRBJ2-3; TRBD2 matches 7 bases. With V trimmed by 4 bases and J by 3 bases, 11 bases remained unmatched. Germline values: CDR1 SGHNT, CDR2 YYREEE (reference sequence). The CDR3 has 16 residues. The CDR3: CASSRGRAGLTDTQYF. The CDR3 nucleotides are TGTGCCAGCAGCCGCGGTAGAGCGGGATTAACAGATACGCAGTATTTT.

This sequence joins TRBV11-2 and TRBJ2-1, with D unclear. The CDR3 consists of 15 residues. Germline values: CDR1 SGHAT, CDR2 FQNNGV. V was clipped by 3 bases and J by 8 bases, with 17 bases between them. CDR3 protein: CASSFARVEADEQFF. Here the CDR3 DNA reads TGTGCCAGCAGCTTCGCTAGGGTAGAAGCCGATGAGCAGTTCTTC.